These 24 T cell receptor beta chains originate from one sample sequenced in a study of cytomegalovirus exposure and HLA in healthy donors. In the PCR, 60 Vbeta and 13 Jbeta primers were used. Generated by immunoSEQ multiplex PCR, the TCRdb table keeps only in-frame clones and is missing some. The table includes about 190,000 clones, more than 85% detected once. The sequenced sample was PBMCs. Receptor source: a woman aged 18-29 years in good health and CMV-seronegative.

V usage is TRBV7-3 and J usage is TRBJ2-3; tentatively, D is TRBD2 (5 bases). The length of the CDR3 is 14 residues. Per germline, CDR1 SGHTA and CDR2 FQGTGA. Trimming pared 5 bases from V and 2 bases from J, leaving 11 bases between. The chain's CDR3 is CASSPGLSTDTQYF. The CDR3 bases are TGTGCCAGCAGCCCCGGACTTTCCACAGATACGCAGTATTTT.

The rearrangement links TRBV6-4 to TRBJ2-2; the D gene is possibly TRBD2 (5 bases). CDR3 size: 14 residues. CDR1 is MRHNA and CDR2 is SNTAGT in the germline V gene. V was cut by 4 bases and J by 6 bases, with 12 bases left in between. CDR3 loop: CASSGSEGAGELFF. The CDR3 nucleotides are TGTGCCAGCAGTGGGTCTGAGGGCGCCGGGGAGCTGTTTTTT.

The chain is built from TRBV7-2 and TRBJ2-1, with TRBD2 matching over 12 bases. CDR1 and CDR2 from the germline V gene are SGHTA and FQGNSA. This CDR3 region has 15 residues. With V trimmed by 5 bases and J by 8 bases, 7 bases remained unmatched. CDR3 residues: CASSPTSGSFHEQFF. In DNA, the CDR3 is TGTGCCAGCAGCCCGACTAGCGGGAGTTTCCATGAGCAGTTCTTC.

The V gene is TRBV7-9, the J gene TRBJ1-1; 7 bases map to TRBD1. Germline assignment: CDR1 SEHNR and CDR2 FQNEAQ (reference sequence). V was pared by 0 bases and J by 6 bases, with 4 bases of the junction left unmatched. The CDR3 has 14 residues. The CDR3 DNA sequence: TGTGCCAGCAGCTTAGCGCAGGGGGTTCCTGAAGCTTTCTTT. Residues: CASSLAQGVPEAFF.

J is TRBJ2-3 and V is TRBV30; tentative D call: TRBD2 (5 bases). The CDR3 runs to 14 residues. V was shortened by 6 bases and J by 1 base, with 14 bases between the two germline ends. CDR1 is GTSNPN and CDR2 is SVGIG in the germline V gene (reference sequence). The CDR3 spells CACPRTDRTDTQYF. CDR3 nucleotides: TGTGCCTGTCCTAGGACTGACCGCACAGATACGCAGTATTTT.

The rearrangement links TRBV28 to TRBJ1-3; D might be TRBD1 (5 bases). The length of the CDR3 is 15 residues. Per the germline V gene, CDR1 is MDHEN and CDR2 is SYDVKM. The V gene lost 6 bases and the J gene lost 0 bases, with 12 bases spanning the gap. CDR3 sequence (DNA): TGTGCCAGCAGACCCCAGGGAATCTCTGGAAACACCATATATTTT. Translation gives CASRPQGISGNTIYF.

This chain uses TRBV4-3 with TRBJ2-2; 9 positions agree with TRBD1. The CDR3 is 18 amino acids. With V trimmed by 0 bases and J by 5 bases, 10 bases remained unmatched. Germline lookup yields CDR1 LGHNA and CDR2 YSLEER. The CDR3 DNA reads TGCGCCAGCAGCCAAGAGCCCCCGGGACAGGGAAGGACCGGGGAGCTGTTTTTT. It translates to CASSQEPPGQGRTGELFF.

The CDR3 loop reads CASSSDLSYEQYF. The DNA of the CDR3 is TGTGCCAGCAGCTCGGACTTGTCCTACGAGCAGTACTTC. The chain is built from TRBV11-3 and TRBJ2-7, with D perhaps TRBD2 (5 bases). The V end lost 4 bases, the J end lost 1 base, and 8 bases lay between the germline ends. Per germline, CDR1 SGHNT and CDR2 YENEEA. This CDR3 is 13 amino acids long.

The count of this clone is one. The chain recombines TRBV5-1 with TRBJ1-4, with D unclear. Germline V gene sequence: CDR1 SGHRS, CDR2 YFSETQ. The CDR3 sequence is 16 residues long. Trimming left V 4 bases short and J 0 bases short, with 13 bases between. The DNA of the CDR3 is TGCGCCAGCAGCCCACCGGACGGGGCAACTAATGAAAAACTGTTTTTT. This sequence encodes CASSPPDGATNEKLFF.

The genes are TRBV5-4 and TRBJ2-5, with TRBD1 matching 11 bases. The CDR3 totals 17 residues. The junction had 8 bases not matched to a gene; V was cut back by 0 bases and J by 4 bases. Germline V gene data show CDR1 as SGHNT and CDR2 as YYREEE (reference sequence). The CDR3 DNA follows: TGTGCCAGCAGCTTGGCCAGGGGACAGGGGGTCGGAGAGACCCAGTACTTC. Protein: CASSLARGQGVGETQYF.

This clone has just one count. The junction and the germline gene differ at one end; a read error may be behind it. The genes are TRBV7-7 and TRBJ2-5; D unresolved. Germline V gene lookup returns CDR1 SSHAT and CDR2 FNYEAQ (reference sequence). This CDR3 region has 14 residues. The CDR3 DNA reads TGTGCTAGCAGCATTCTTACAGTCCAAGAGACCCAGTACTTC. This sequence encodes CASSILTVQETQYF. Based on the CDR3 plus reference TRBV7-7 and TRBJ2-5, the full variable domain is GAGVSQSPRYKVTKRGQDVTLRCDPISSHATLYWYQQALGQGPEFLTYFNYEAQPDKSGLPSDRFSAERPEGSISTLTIQRTEQRDSAMYRCASSILTVQETQYFGPGTRLLVL.

This sequence joins TRBV12-5 and TRBJ2-3, with unresolved D. CDR3 size: 14 residues. The germline gives CDR1 LGHNT, CDR2 FRNRAP. V lost 5 bases and J lost 6, with 15 bases in between. This CDR3 is CASGIPNHEDTQYF. Here the CDR3 DNA reads TGTGCTAGTGGTATTCCAAATCACGAGGATACGCAGTATTTT.

This clone was counted only a few times. The V and J genes are TRBV6-6 and TRBJ2-7; 10 bases map to TRBD1. This CDR3 has 14 amino acids. Trimming cost V 6 bases and J 5 bases; bases outside gene matches: 7. Looked up from germline, CDR1 is MNHNY and CDR2 is SVGAGI (reference sequence). CDR3: CASRNDRGLNEQYF. DNA of the CDR3: TGTGCCAGCAGAAACGACAGGGGGCTCAACGAGCAGTACTTC.

The chain carries TRBV19 and TRBJ2-5, with D perhaps matching TRBD1 (5 bases). Germline values: CDR1 LNHDA, CDR2 SQIVND (reference sequence). V gave up 4 bases and J gave up 7 bases, with 19 bases separating them. The CDR3 length is 15 residues. CDR3 bases: TGTGCCAGTAGTAGCCTTGGGGCCCTGTCGGGGACCCAGTACTTC. As protein: CASSSLGALSGTQYF.

This sequence joins TRBV2 and TRBJ1-4; the D gene is possibly TRBD1 (5 bases). Germline V gene lookup returns CDR1 SNHLY and CDR2 FYNNEI. CDR3 size: 15 residues. Trimming cost V 5 bases and J 0 bases, with 10 bases left between them. The CDR3 DNA reads as TGTGCCAGCAGTCCAGGGTTTTCAACTAATGAAAAACTGTTTTTT. Protein product: CASSPGFSTNEKLFF.

In this sample, this clone turned up once. This chain uses TRBV4-2 with TRBJ2-7; the D gene is possibly TRBD2 (6 bases). This CDR3 has 15 residues. With 0 bases removed from V and 6 bases from J, the gap between germline ends came to 15 bases. Germline CDR1 reads LGHNA; CDR2 reads YNFKEQ. For the CDR3, the DNA is TGTGCCAGCAGCCAAGATTGGCAGGTCGGGGGCGAGCAGTACTTC. This sequence encodes CASSQDWQVGGEQYF.

This clone was detected only a few times. This chain links TRBV4-1 with TRBJ2-7; TRBD2 matches 7 bases. V gave up 4 bases and J gave up 5 bases; unmatched junction bases: 11. In germline, CDR1 is MGHRA, CDR2 YSYEKL. The CDR3 runs 15 residues. CDR3 coding DNA: TGCGCCAGCAGCCCCCGGGGTCTGGGGGGGAACGAGCAGTACTTC. Translated: CASSPRGLGGNEQYF.

As regards this clone: This specimen includes other DNA sequences encoding the same CDR3. The genes are TRBV5-6 and TRBJ2-3, with 10 positions matching TRBD2. The CDR3 consists of 16 residues. Unmatched junction bases numbered 5, after V lost 3 bases and J lost 1 base. CDR1 is SGHDT and CDR2 is YYEEEE in the germline V gene. The CDR3 DNA is TGTGCCAGCAGCTGGACTAGCGGAGGGGGCACAGATACGCAGTATTTT. This gives the protein CASSWTSGGGTDTQYF. The full variable domain, with the rest looked up from reference TRBV5-6 and TRBJ2-3, is DAGVTQSPTHLIKTRGQQVTLRCSPKSGHDTVSWYQQALGQGPQFIFQYYEEEERQRGNFPDRFSGHQFPNYSSELNVNALLLGDSALYLCASSWTSGGGTDTQYFGPGTRLTVL.

This rearrangement joins TRBV10-2 to TRBJ2-2; 7 bases map to TRBD1. The V gene's germline CDR1 is WSHSY and CDR2 SAAADI. The CDR3 runs 15 residues. Germline trimming cut 8 bases from V and 7 bases from J; bases unmatched to any gene: 13. CDR3 amino acids: CASPRRGMVGGELFF. The CDR3 DNA is TGCGCCAGCCCACGCAGGGGGATGGTCGGCGGGGAGCTGTTTTTT.

The chain uses TRBV6-5 and TRBJ2-7; 8 bases map to TRBD2. The V gene end was trimmed by 0 bases and the J gene end by 0 bases; junction bases not matched to a gene: 1. The CDR3 is made up of 15 amino acids. CDR1 is MNHEY and CDR2 is SVGAGI in the germline V gene. The CDR3 sequence is CASSYSSGGSYEQYF. The CDR3, as DNA: TGTGCCAGCAGTTACTCGAGCGGGGGCTCCTACGAGCAGTACTTC.

The gene calls are TRBV5-1 and TRBJ2-3; 9 bases are shared with TRBD2. Germline V lookup: CDR1 SGHRS, CDR2 YFSETQ. The V and J ends lost 0 bases and 4 bases, in that order; junction bases with no gene match: 6. The CDR3 has 16 amino acids. The CDR3 here is CASSLDSGSPPDTQYF. The DNA of the CDR3 is TGCGCCAGCAGCTTGGATAGCGGGAGTCCCCCAGATACGCAGTATTTT. The entire variable domain, with the rest obtained from reference TRBV5-1 and TRBJ2-3, is as follows: KAGVTQTPRYLIKTRGQQVTLSCSPISGHRSVSWYQQTPGQGLQFLFEYFSETQRNKGNFPGRFSGRQFSNSRSEMNVSTLELGDSALYLCASSLDSGSPPDTQYFGPGTRLTVL.

The CDR3 region is CASSYGHLTDTQYF. DNA of the CDR3: TGTGCCAGCAGTTACGGACACCTCACAGATACGCAGTATTTT. This chain uses TRBV6-5 with TRBJ2-3, with D maybe TRBD1 (5 bases). V was pared by 2 bases and J by 2 bases, with 8 bases between. From germline, CDR1 is MNHEY and CDR2 SVGAGI. The CDR3 length is 14 residues.

The chain carries TRBV5-4 and TRBJ2-2; 7 bases agree with TRBD1. The germline V gene has CDR1 SGHNT and CDR2 YYREEE (reference sequence). The CDR3 contains 15 residues. Unmatched junction bases numbered 6, after V lost 2 bases and J lost 5 bases. The CDR3 DNA reads TGTGCCAGCAGCTTAAGGGGGCAGGCGACCGGGGAGCTGTTTTTT. Protein sequence: CASSLRGQATGELFF.

The chain combines TRBV18 with TRBJ1-4; no clear D gene. The CDR3 contains 15 residues. CDR1 is KGHSH, CDR2 LQKENI, per germline. V was trimmed by 3 bases and J by 0 bases, leaving 8 bases between them. In DNA, the CDR3 is TGTGCCAGCTCACCTACACCTCCAACTAATGAAAAACTGTTTTTT. Protein: CASSPTPPTNEKLFF.